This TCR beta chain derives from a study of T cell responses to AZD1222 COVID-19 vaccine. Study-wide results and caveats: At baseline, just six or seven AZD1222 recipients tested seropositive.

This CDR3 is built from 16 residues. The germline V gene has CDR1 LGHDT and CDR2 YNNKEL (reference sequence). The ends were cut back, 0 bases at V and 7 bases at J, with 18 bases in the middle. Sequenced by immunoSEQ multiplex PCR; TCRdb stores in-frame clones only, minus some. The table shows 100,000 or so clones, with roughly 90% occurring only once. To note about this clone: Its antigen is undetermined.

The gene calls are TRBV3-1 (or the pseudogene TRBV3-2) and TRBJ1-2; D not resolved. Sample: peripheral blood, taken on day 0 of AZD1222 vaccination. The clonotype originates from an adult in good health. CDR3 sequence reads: CASSQESPAPAGGYTF. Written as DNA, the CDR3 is TGTGCCAGCAGCCAAGAATCTCCAGCCCCGGCGGGTGGCTACACCTTC.